Listed below are T cell receptor beta chains from one sample, sequenced in a study of cytomegalovirus exposure and HLA in healthy donors. TCRdb's copy holds only in-frame clones and misses some; the assay was immunoSEQ multiplex PCR. The sample yields tens of thousands of clones, around 80% seen once. Specimen: PBMCs. The receptors shown here come from a man aged 25-40 years in good health and CMV-seronegative. Each CDR3 is given with its conserved first and last residue. Fields, in order: D gene, V gene, clone size, J gene, CDR3 DNA, CDR3 protein. The D gene is left open where the match is weak. A row's size may be missing; if present it is once, few, many or a size class.

-,TRBV27,once,TRBJ2-1,TGTGCCAGCAGTTTACAGTCGGACAGATCCTACAATGAGCAGTTCTTC,CASSLQSDRSYNEQFF
-,TRBV5-1,-,TRBJ1-6,TGCGCCAGCAGCCCTAGGGAGGTTAGAAATTCACCCCTCCACTTT,CASSPREVRNSPLHF
TRBD1,TRBV11-3,-,TRBJ2-3,TGTGCCAGCAGCTTAGGAGGGGGCAGCACAGATACGCAGTATTTT,CASSLGGGSTDTQYF
-,TRBV11-2,once,TRBJ1-5,TGTGCCAGCAGCTCCGGGGTAGGTCAGCCCCAGCATTTT,CASSSGVGQPQHF
-,TRBV6-5,-,TRBJ1-2,TGTGCCAGCAGTTACCGGGGGGGAAACTATGGCTACACCTTC,CASSYRGGNYGYTF
-,TRBV2,-,TRBJ1-5,TGTGCCAGCAGCCCCGGGACAAGTTATAGCAATCAGCCCCAGCATTTT,CASSPGTSYSNQPQHF
-,TRBV7-9,-,TRBJ1-5,TGTGCCAGCAGTTCCCCCGCCGGGGATCAGCCCCAGCATTTT,CASSSPAGDQPQHF
-,TRBV28,-,TRBJ1-2,TGTGCCAGCAGTTCCTCGGCAGGGGCCTATGGCTACACCTTC,CASSSSAGAYGYTF
-,TRBV7-3,-,TRBJ2-7,TGTGCCAGCAGTTCACAGGGTTACGAGCAGTACTTC,CASSSQGYEQYF
-,TRBV6-5,-,TRBJ2-7,TGTGCCAGCAGTTATTCCCGGGACACATCCTACGAGCAGTACTTC,CASSYSRDTSYEQYF
TRBD2,TRBV7-2,-,TRBJ2-7,TGTGCCAGCAGCCCCAGCGGGAGCTCCTACGAGCAGTACTTC,CASSPSGSSYEQYF